The source of this T cell receptor (beta chain) is a study of metastatic and nonmetastatic thyroid tumors. This clone occurred many times. Looked up from germline, CDR1 is MNHNS and CDR2 is SASEGT. Between the trimmed V and J ends, which lost 6 bases and 8 bases, there was a span of 8 bases. The CDR3 loop spans 12 amino acids. Thyroid surgery was performed in patients who had received no treatment beforehand. Via MiXCR, TCRdb re-called the PCR reads. The sample holds more than 50,000 clones, 20% to 25% seen once. This clonotype was obtained from a female donor with papillary thyroid cancer or a benign thyroid nodule (not recorded which). Some clones in this sample may be carry-over from other donors' samples. The chain is built from TRBV6-1 and TRBJ1-6; possibly TRBD1 for D (5 bases). Input material: blood. The CDR3: CASRTRDSPLHF. The CDR3 DNA is TGTGCCAGCAGAACCAGGGATTCACCCCTCCACTTT.